Following are 14 T cell receptor beta chains from one sample sequenced in a study of blood T cells in healthy people across ages. Then a second PCR, running about 6 to 12 cycles, was carried out with a sample-barcoded 5' primer and a J-beta primer mix. One entry per CDR3 protein, called by TCRdb with MiXCR from the 5' RACE reads. Here the sample spans about 940,000 distinct CDR3 sequences, about 48% being singletons. Material for sequencing was blood. Receptors originate from a man aged 25 to 45 in good health.

The rearrangement uses TRBV7-9 and TRBJ1-1, with D hard to call. This CDR3 contains 15 residues. Looked up from germline, CDR1 is SEHNR and CDR2 is FQNEAQ (reference sequence). The V end was cut by 4 bases, the J end by 1 base, with 13 bases between. CDR3 bases: TGTGCCAGCAGCTCAGCGACCGTTCCGAACACTGAAGCTTTCTTT. It yields the protein CASSSATVPNTEAFF. The full variable domain, rest sourced from reference TRBV7-9 and TRBJ1-1, is DTGVSQNPRHKITKRGQNVTFRCDPISEHNRLYWYRQTLGQGPEFLTYFQNEAQLEKSRLLSDRFSAERPKGSFSTLEIQRTEQGDSAMYLCASSSATVPNTEAFFGQGTRLTVV.

V and J are TRBV7-9 and TRBJ2-3; possibly TRBD1 or TRBD2 for D (5 bases each). This CDR3 spans 15 amino acids. Germline V CDR1 and CDR2: SEHNR, FQNEAQ (reference sequence). Between the trimmed V and J ends, which lost 3 bases and 1 base, there was a span of 11 bases. The CDR3 sequence is CASSFPGHGTDTQYF. CDR3 nucleotide sequence: TGTGCCAGCAGCTTCCCGGGGCATGGCACAGATACGCAGTATTTT.

This clonotype has just a few counts. The chain carries TRBV7-9 and TRBJ2-5; 8 bases agree with TRBD1. V was clipped by 10 bases and J by 0 bases; unmatched bases: 7. Germline V lookup: CDR1 SEHNR, CDR2 FQNEAQ (reference sequence). This CDR3 region has 14 residues. The CDR3 sequence is CATRTGNNQETQYF. The CDR3 DNA reads TGTGCCACACGGACAGGGAACAACCAAGAGACCCAGTACTTC.

This chain connects TRBV20-1 to TRBJ2-2, with D hard to call. V was trimmed by 0 bases and J by 8 bases, leaving 13 bases between them. CDR1 and CDR2 (germline): DFQATT, SNEGSKA (reference sequence). The CDR3 length is 14 residues. The CDR3 sequence is CSARDMALSGELFF. The CDR3 nucleotides read TGCAGTGCTAGAGATATGGCGCTCTCAGGGGAGCTGTTTTTT.

The chain is built from TRBV9 and TRBJ2-3; D not certain. Trimming cost V 0 bases and J 4 bases, with 12 bases left between them. The CDR3 runs 15 residues. Germline V CDR1 and CDR2: SGDLS, YYNGEE. The CDR3 spells CASSVGDRPPDTQYF. CDR3 nucleotide sequence: TGTGCCAGCAGCGTAGGTGATAGGCCCCCAGATACGCAGTATTTT.

This clonotype was seen a handful of times. The rearrangement joins TRBV27 to TRBJ2-5; unclear D gene. The V gene lost 6 bases and the J gene lost 5 bases, with 13 bases spanning the gap. Per the germline V gene, CDR1 is MNHEY and CDR2 is SMNVEV (reference sequence). The CDR3 is 13 residues long. This chain's CDR3 is CASSNNEWETQYF. The CDR3 coding sequence is TGTGCCAGCAGCAACAACGAGTGGGAGACCCAGTACTTC.

A few counts support this clonotype. The chain combines TRBV7-3 with TRBJ2-5; D may be TRBD2 (5 bases). Trimming removed 3 bases at V and 6 bases at J, with 11 bases between. Per germline, CDR1 SGHTA and CDR2 FQGTGA. The CDR3 loop spans 13 amino acids. The CDR3 nucleotides read TGTGCCAGCAGCTTCAGAGGGCAGCAGACCCAGTACTTC. It codes for CASSFRGQQTQYF.

Here the CDR3 DNA reads TGTGCCAGCAGTTTAAGGGTAGGGAAAGCCTACGAGCAGTACTTC. It specifies CASSLRVGKAYEQYF. This chain uses TRBV28 with TRBJ2-7; D is undetermined. The germline gives CDR1 MDHEN, CDR2 SYDVKM. V was pared by 2 bases and J by 2 bases, with 13 bases between. This CDR3 contains 15 residues.

V is TRBV5-1 and J is TRBJ2-6; D is unresolved. This CDR3 has 15 amino acids. V shed 2 bases and J shed 1 base, with 7 bases lying between them. Germline loops: CDR1 SGHRS, CDR2 YFSETQ. The CDR3 is CASSFDISGANVLTF. The CDR3 DNA sequence: TGCGCCAGCAGCTTCGACATTTCTGGGGCCAACGTCCTGACTTTC.

The chain has TRBV14 and TRBJ2-1; 9 nucleotides align to TRBD2. The germline V gene encodes CDR1 SGHDN and CDR2 FVKESK. The CDR3 loop spans 16 amino acids. V shed 3 bases, J shed 7 bases, and the junction held 10 bases outside the gene matches. As DNA, the CDR3 is TGTGCCAGCAGCCAGCTTAGACTAGCGGAGGGGAATGAGCAGTTCTTC. It translates to CASSQLRLAEGNEQFF. Full variable domain (missing parts from reference TRBV14 and TRBJ2-1): EAGVTQFPSHSVIEKGQTVTLRCDPISGHDNLYWYRRVMGKEIKFLLHFVKESKQDESGMPNNRFLAERTGGTYSTLKVQPAELEDSGVYFCASSQLRLAEGNEQFFGPGTRLTVL.

This chain uses TRBV28 with TRBJ2-2; TRBD1 matches 8 bases. J gave up 6 bases and V 3 bases, and 6 bases lay outside the gene matches. The CDR3 length is 15 residues. The germline V gene has CDR1 MDHEN and CDR2 SYDVKM. The CDR3 region has the DNA TGTGCCAGCAGTTTTGTCAGGGGGCGGTCCGGGGAGCTGTTTTTT. Amino acids: CASSFVRGRSGELFF.

Only a few counts were recorded for this clonotype. The chain joins TRBV13 to TRBJ2-2; D not certain. The germline V and J ends were trimmed by 5 bases and 0 bases, with 10 bases remaining between them. Germline CDR1 PRHDT, CDR2 FYEKMQ (reference sequence). This CDR3 contains 15 residues. The CDR3: CASSTWTANTGELFF. CDR3 nucleotide sequence: TGTGCCAGCAGCACCTGGACGGCGAACACCGGGGAGCTGTTTTTT.

J is TRBJ2-5 and V is TRBV20-1; TRBD2 aligns across 11 bases. This CDR3 region has 14 residues. Losses at the gene ends were 4 bases for V and 5 bases for J; bases not matched to a gene: 6. CDR1 and CDR2 (germline): DFQATT, SNEGSKA (reference sequence). In DNA form, the CDR3 reads TGCAGTGCTAAACTAGCGGGGGCTCGGGAGACCCAGTACTTC. It encodes CSAKLAGARETQYF.

As regards this clonotype: At one end, the junction sequence differs from germline, possibly due to a read error. V and J are TRBV4-3 and TRBJ1-4; a possible D gene is TRBD1 (5 bases). The germline V gene encodes CDR1 LGHNA and CDR2 YSLEER. This CDR3 has 15 residues. The CDR3 DNA reads as TGCGCCAGCAGCCTATTCATAGGGGCTAAGGAAAAACTGTTTTTT. Translated, it gives CASSLFIGAKEKLFF.